Presented here are 8 T cell receptor beta chains from one specimen sequenced in a study of CD8+CD57+ T cells in acquired aplastic anemia. CDR3 and TCR beta VDJ profiling relied on genomic DNA as the template. TCRdb analysed the reads with MiXCR anew, one entry per CDR3 protein. The data show about 120,000 distinct CDR3 sequences, with roughly 55% seen just once and 25% to 35% held by the top ten. It was patients with CD8+CD57+ cell expansion by flow cytometry who were chosen for sequencing. Material: sorted CD4+, CD8+, or CD8+CD57+ T cells (not recorded which) from PBMCs. These receptors were collected from a human donor with aplastic anemia.

This clonotype was recorded many times. The V gene is TRBV7-2, the J gene TRBJ2-1, with 7 bases fitting TRBD2. J lost 0 bases, V lost 9 bases, and 5 bases had no gene match. The CDR3 covers 14 residues. CDR1 and CDR2 from the germline V gene are SGHTA and FQGNSA. CDR3 sequence reads: CASRWDYSYNEQFF. For the CDR3, the DNA is TGTGCCAGTCGTTGGGACTACTCCTACAATGAGCAGTTCTTC.

The V call is TRBV15, the J call TRBJ1-2; D gene uncertain. V dropped 1 base and J dropped 3 bases, with 12 bases sitting between them. The CDR3 is made up of 15 amino acids. CDR1 LNHNV and CDR2 YYDKDF come from the germline V gene (reference sequence). The CDR3 DNA reads TGTGCCACCAGCAGAGCTGGCGGGCGCGACTATGGCTACACCTTC. Its protein is CATSRAGGRDYGYTF.

The rearrangement links TRBV29-1 to TRBJ2-5, with 7 bases fitting TRBD1. The CDR3 is 12 amino acids. Per the germline V gene, CDR1 is SQVTM and CDR2 is ANQGSEA. V lost 4 bases and J lost 4; bases outside the gene matches: 3. The chain's CDR3 is CSVGQGGETQYF. CDR3 nucleotides: TGCAGCGTTGGACAGGGCGGAGAGACCCAGTACTTC.

The rearrangement links TRBV14 to TRBJ2-1, with 8 bases fitting TRBD1. CDR1 SGHDN and CDR2 FVKESK come from the germline V gene. V lost 4 bases, J lost 2 bases, and 7 bases stayed unmatched. The CDR3 loop spans 16 amino acids. CDR3 bases: TGTGCCAGCAGCCGTCCCGGGACAGGACCCTACAATGAGCAGTTCTTC. This codes for CASSRPGTGPYNEQFF.

This clonotype appeared a few times. The V and J genes are TRBV7-8 and TRBJ2-7; the D is unclear. Germline V lookup: CDR1 SGHVS, CDR2 FQNEAQ. This CDR3 contains 13 residues. V shed 5 bases and J shed 3 bases, with 11 bases lying between them. The CDR3 loop is CASSPPALYEQYF. As DNA, the CDR3 is TGTGCCAGCAGCCCGCCCGCCCTCTACGAGCAGTACTTC.

The chain combines TRBV7-9 with TRBJ2-7, with D possibly matching TRBD1 (5 bases). The V gene lost 5 bases and the J gene lost 5 bases, with 19 bases spanning the gap. From germline, CDR1 is SEHNR and CDR2 FQNEAQ (reference sequence). The CDR3 spans 15 residues. DNA for the CDR3: TGTGCCAGCAGCCGCACGATATCAACCAGGGACGAGCAGTACTTC. It translates to CASSRTISTRDEQYF.

At least ten counts were recorded for this clonotype. The V and J genes are TRBV10-2 and TRBJ2-2; 8 bases match TRBD2. Unmatched junction bases numbered 9, after V lost 5 bases and J lost 10 bases. The CDR3 runs to 14 residues. CDR1 is WSHSY, CDR2 SAAADI, per germline. The CDR3 reads CASSSGLVFVELFF. CDR3 sequence (DNA): TGCGCCAGCAGTTCGGGACTAGTGTTTGTGGAGCTGTTTTTT.

This clonotype was seen a few times. The chain has TRBV20-1 and TRBJ2-7; weak D call: TRBD2 (6 bases). Trimming removed 4 bases at V and 0 bases at J, with 16 bases between. The CDR3 is 15 amino acids. Per germline, CDR1 DFQATT and CDR2 SNEGSKA (reference sequence). CDR3 coding DNA: TGCAGTGCTATCACTTCTAGCGCTGGCTCCTACGAGCAGTACTTC. It codes for CSAITSSAGSYEQYF.